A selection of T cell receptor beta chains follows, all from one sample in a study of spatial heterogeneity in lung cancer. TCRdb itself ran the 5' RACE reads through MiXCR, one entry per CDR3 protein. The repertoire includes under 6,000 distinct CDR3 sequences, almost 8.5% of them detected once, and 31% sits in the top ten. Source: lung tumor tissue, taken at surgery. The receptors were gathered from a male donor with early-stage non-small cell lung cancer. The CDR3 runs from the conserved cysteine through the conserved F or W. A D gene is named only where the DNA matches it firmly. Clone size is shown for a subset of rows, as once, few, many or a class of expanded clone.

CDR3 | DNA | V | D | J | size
CASSQDFGGYQPQHF | TGCGCCAGCAGCCAAGATTTTGGGGGATACCAGCCCCAGCATTTT | TRBV4-3 | NA | TRBJ1-5 | medium-sized
CASSLDRGSSYEQYF | TGTGCCAGCAGCTTAGACAGGGGCAGCTCCTACGAGCAGTACTTC | TRBV7-8 | TRBD1 | TRBJ2-7 | medium-sized
CASSVRDFSNYGYTF | TGTGCCAGCAGCGTCCGGGACTTTTCTAACTATGGCTACACCTTC | TRBV7-8 | NA | TRBJ1-2 | medium-sized
CASSFRIAGGHEQFF | TGTGCCAGCAGCTTCAGGATAGCGGGAGGCCATGAGCAGTTCTTC | TRBV7-6 | TRBD2 | TRBJ2-1 | few
CASSLYPTASSYEQYF | TGTGCCAGCAGTTTATACCCCACGGCAAGCTCCTACGAGCAGTACTTC | TRBV28 | NA | TRBJ2-7 | medium-sized
CASIRGGNTEAFF | TGTGCCAGCATTCGGGGAGGAAACACTGAAGCTTTCTTT | TRBV7-9 | NA | TRBJ1-1 | many
CSAPSGAGNTIYF | TGCAGTGCCCCGAGCGGGGCTGGAAACACCATATATTTT | TRBV20-1 | NA | TRBJ1-3 | many
CASSYGTDIRIGKNIQYF | TGTGCCAGCAGTTACGGGACCGATATACGTATAGGCAAAAACATTCAGTACTTC | TRBV27 | NA | TRBJ2-4 | many
CASSVSGANVLTF | TGTGCCAGCAGCGTCTCTGGGGCCAACGTCCTGACTTTC | TRBV11-3 | NA | TRBJ2-6 | NA
CASSQTSGGPYEQYF | TGTGCCAGCAGCCAAACTAGCGGGGGTCCCTACGAGCAGTACTTC | TRBV4-2 | TRBD2 | TRBJ2-7 | many
CASSYRPSSNEQFF | TGTGCCAGCAGCTATCGGCCCAGCTCCAATGAGCAGTTCTTC | TRBV14 | NA | TRBJ2-1 | many
CSARQGYEQYF | TGCAGTGCTCGACAGGGTTACGAGCAGTACTTC | TRBV20-1 | TRBD1 | TRBJ2-7 | many
CSGDGTGGNEQFF | TGCAGTGGAGACGGGACAGGGGGCAATGAGCAGTTCTTC | TRBV20-1 | TRBD1 | TRBJ2-1 | many
CASYRGGSTDTQYF | TGTGCCAGTTACCGGGGCGGAAGCACAGATACGCAGTATTTT | TRBV6-6 | NA | TRBJ2-3 | NA
CASSQDISTGDHTEAFF | TGCGCCAGCAGCCAAGACATCTCGACAGGGGATCACACTGAAGCTTTCTTT | TRBV4-3 | TRBD1 | TRBJ1-1 | medium-sized
CASSKSSGETQYF | TGTGCCAGCAGCAAATCTAGTGGGGAGACCCAGTACTTC | TRBV7-2 | NA | TRBJ2-5 | many
CASSVGPTGNYEQYF | TGTGCCAGCAGCGTGGGGCCGACAGGGAATTACGAGCAGTACTTC | TRBV9 | TRBD1 | TRBJ2-7 | many
CASSLGGQGHQPQHF | TGTGCCAGCAGCTTAGGGGGACAGGGTCATCAGCCCCAGCATTTT | TRBV7-2 | TRBD1 | TRBJ1-5 | NA
CASSRKRGGQETQYF | TGTGCCAGCAGCCGCAAAAGGGGGGGCCAAGAGACCCAGTACTTC | TRBV7-2 | NA | TRBJ2-5 | many
CASSLGRDPENIQYF | TGTGCCAGCAGCCTCGGCAGGGACCCTGAAAACATTCAGTACTTC | TRBV28 | NA | TRBJ2-4 | many
CASSFVAGGGETQYF | TGTGCCAGCAGCTTTGTAGCGGGAGGAGGAGAGACCCAGTACTTC | TRBV7-9 | TRBD2 | TRBJ2-5 | many
CASMLHLNTEAFF | TGTGCCAGCATGTTACACCTGAACACTGAAGCTTTCTTT | TRBV7-8 | NA | TRBJ1-1 | medium-sized
CASSSYQGSYNEQFF | TGTGCCAGCAGCTCATATCAGGGGTCCTACAATGAGCAGTTCTTC | TRBV12-3/TRBV12-4 | NA | TRBJ2-1 | few
CSARDYLLANTNEQFF | TGCAGTGCTAGAGATTACCTCCTAGCGAATACGAATGAGCAGTTCTTC | TRBV20-1 | NA | TRBJ2-1 | NA
CSVRWTGGTEAFF | TGCAGCGTACGTTGGACAGGGGGCACTGAAGCTTTCTTT | TRBV29-1 | TRBD1 | TRBJ1-1 | many
CATSRVFMTSGLSNEQFF | TGTGCCACCAGCAGAGTCTTCATGACTAGCGGGCTATCCAATGAGCAGTTCTTC | TRBV15 | TRBD2 | TRBJ2-1 | NA
CASSLASAQKNIQYF | TGTGCCAGCAGCCTGGCATCAGCCCAAAAAAACATTCAGTACTTC | TRBV5-4 | NA | TRBJ2-4 | many
CASSYSPGTSSPLHF | TGTGCCAGCAGTTACTCGCCGGGAACTAGTTCACCCCTCCACTTT | TRBV6-5 | NA | TRBJ1-6 | medium-sized
CASSPLRGGHYEQYF | TGTGCCAGCAGTCCCCTCCGGGGGGGCCATTACGAGCAGTACTTC | TRBV6-2/TRBV6-3 | TRBD2 | TRBJ2-7 | NA
CASSLALAGEQYF | TGTGCCAGCAGCTTAGCCCTAGCCGGGGAGCAGTACTTC | TRBV7-2 | NA | TRBJ2-7 | many
CAISEPDGGTF | TGTGCCATCAGTGAGCCCGATGGGGGTACCTTC | TRBV10-3 | NA | TRBJ1-2 | medium-sized
CASSLVLAGGRDEQFF | TGCGCCAGCAGCTTGGTCCTAGCGGGAGGCAGGGATGAGCAGTTCTTC | TRBV5-1 | TRBD2 | TRBJ2-1 | NA
CASSLSGTTYNEQFF | TGTGCCAGCAGCCTGAGCGGGACCACCTACAATGAGCAGTTCTTC | TRBV5-5 | TRBD2 | TRBJ2-1 | NA
CASSGTGESQYF | TGTGCCAGCAGTGGGACAGGGGAGAGCCAGTACTTC | TRBV6-1 | TRBD1 | TRBJ2-5 | many
CAISDQDSSYEQYF | TGTGCCATCAGTGACCAGGACAGCTCCTACGAGCAGTACTTC | TRBV10-3 | NA | TRBJ2-7 | medium-sized
CASSKVRTDHNTGELFF | TGTGCCAGCAGCAAAGTTAGAACAGATCATAACACCGGGGAGCTGTTTTTT | TRBV21-1 | NA | TRBJ2-2 | many
CASSPRLEQETQYF | TGTGCCAGCAGCCCTAGACTGGAACAAGAGACCCAGTACTTC | TRBV6-5 | NA | TRBJ2-5 | NA
CASSLDGRYTEAFF | TGCGCCAGCAGCCTGGACGGAAGGTACACTGAAGCTTTCTTT | TRBV5-1 | NA | TRBJ1-1 | many
CSAGQETRTEAFF | TGCAGCGCAGGACAGGAGACAAGGACTGAAGCTTTCTTT | TRBV29-1 | TRBD1 | TRBJ1-1 | many
CASSLRDEIDEKLFF | TGTGCCAGCAGCTTACGGGATGAAATAGATGAAAAACTGTTTTTT | TRBV11-1 | NA | TRBJ1-4 | medium-sized
CAWSTGVDNEQFF | TGTGCCTGGAGTACGGGAGTGGACAATGAGCAGTTCTTC | TRBV30 | NA | TRBJ2-1 | medium-sized
CASSNPTGSNEQFF | TGCGCCAGCTCCAACCCAACAGGGTCCAATGAGCAGTTCTTC | TRBV5-1 | NA | TRBJ2-1 | few
CASSLDLAGSHEQYF | TGTGCCAGCAGCTTAGATCTAGCGGGTTCCCACGAGCAGTACTTC | TRBV11-3 | TRBD2 | TRBJ2-7 | many
CASSTRTTTEAFF | TGTGCCAGCAGCACCAGGACCACCACTGAAGCTTTCTTT | TRBV7-9 | NA | TRBJ1-1 | medium-sized
CASRTGATFNSPLHF | TGTGCCAGCAGAACAGGGGCCACGTTTAATTCACCCCTCCACTTT | TRBV28 | TRBD1 | TRBJ1-6 | medium-sized
CACSRENFYGYTF | TGTGCCTGCAGCAGGGAAAACTTCTATGGCTACACCTTC | TRBV7-2 | NA | TRBJ1-2 | many
CAISEGRTRNIQYF | TGTGCCATCAGTGAGGGGAGGACTCGGAACATTCAGTACTTC | TRBV10-3 | NA | TRBJ2-4 | NA
CASSQAGVETQYF | TGTGCCAGCAGCCAAGCGGGAGTAGAGACCCAGTACTTC | TRBV7-9 | TRBD2 | TRBJ2-5 | many
CASSPPDSPLHF | TGTGCCAGCTCACCACCGGATTCACCCCTCCACTTT | TRBV18 | NA | TRBJ1-6 | medium-sized
CASSPLGATNTGELFF | TGTGCCAGCTCACCATTGGGGGCTACGAACACCGGGGAGCTGTTTTTT | TRBV18 | NA | TRBJ2-2 | many
CASSYGQTQYF | TGTGCCAGCAGTTACGGACAGACCCAGTACTTC | TRBV6-5 | NA | TRBJ2-5 | few
CASSLLGGMTGELFF | TGTGCCAGCAGCTTGTTGGGGGGCATGACCGGGGAGCTGTTTTTT | TRBV5-5 | NA | TRBJ2-2 | medium-sized
CASSAQSGMYEQYF | TGTGCCAGTAGTGCGCAATCAGGGATGTACGAGCAGTACTTC | TRBV19 | NA | TRBJ2-7 | few
CASSYSTWDNYGYTF | TGTGCCAGCAGTTACTCGACATGGGACAACTATGGCTACACCTTC | TRBV6-5 | NA | TRBJ1-2 | many
CASSLGTLWFSGANVLTF | TGTGCCAGCAGTCTAGGGACCTTATGGTTCTCTGGGGCCAACGTCCTGACTTTC | TRBV2 | NA | TRBJ2-6 | many
CASSIQGGGELFF | TGTGCCAGCAGCATACAGGGTGGCGGGGAGCTGTTTTTT | TRBV3-1 | NA | TRBJ2-2 | many
CAISDSRGFGNQPQHF | TGTGCCATCAGTGATTCCAGAGGGTTTGGCAATCAGCCCCAGCATTTT | TRBV10-3 | NA | TRBJ1-5 | many
CASKEAHPEQFF | TGTGCCAGCAAGGAGGCGCATCCTGAGCAGTTCTTC | TRBV7-2 | NA | TRBJ2-1 | many
CASSQTLEAFF | TGTGCCAGCAGCCAGACCCTTGAAGCTTTCTTT | TRBV3-1 | NA | TRBJ1-1 | NA
CASGTSDYNEQFF | TGTGCCAGCGGGACTAGCGACTACAATGAGCAGTTCTTC | TRBV28 | TRBD2 | TRBJ2-1 | few